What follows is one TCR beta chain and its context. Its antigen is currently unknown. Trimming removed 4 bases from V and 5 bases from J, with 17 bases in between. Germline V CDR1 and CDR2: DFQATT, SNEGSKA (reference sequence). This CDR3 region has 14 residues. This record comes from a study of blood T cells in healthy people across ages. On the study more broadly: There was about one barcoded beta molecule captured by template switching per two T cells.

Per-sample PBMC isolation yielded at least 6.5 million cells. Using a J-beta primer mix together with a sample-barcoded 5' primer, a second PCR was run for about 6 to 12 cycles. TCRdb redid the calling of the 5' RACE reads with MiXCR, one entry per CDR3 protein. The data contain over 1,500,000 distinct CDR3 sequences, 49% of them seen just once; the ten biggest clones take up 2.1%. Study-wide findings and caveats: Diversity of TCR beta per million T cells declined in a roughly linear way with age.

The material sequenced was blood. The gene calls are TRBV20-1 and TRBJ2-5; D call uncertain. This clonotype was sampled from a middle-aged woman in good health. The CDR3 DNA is TGCAGTGCTAAGAACTTGGGGAATTGGGAGACCCAGTACTTC. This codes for CSAKNLGNWETQYF.